The 5 T cell receptor beta chains in this list originate from one sample, sequenced in a study of CD8 T cells in ankylosing spondylitis. Study conclusions and caveats: A motif of fewer than ten highly homologous TCR beta variants was seen as apparently characteristic of ankylosing spondylitis blood.

TCRdb recomputed calls from the 5' RACE reads with MiXCR, one row per CDR3 protein. The data contain about 500,000 distinct CDR3 sequences, about 5.4% of them singletons. What these receptors recognize is not known. Sequenced input: blood, either unsorted or a sorted T cell fraction (not recorded which). These receptors were obtained from a male donor with ankylosing spondylitis.

The sample holds many counts of this clonotype. CDR3 loop: CASSPRKPYEQYF. The CDR3 DNA reads as TGTGCCAGCAGCCCTAGAAAGCCCTACGAGCAGTACTTC. V usage is TRBV11-1 and J usage is TRBJ2-7; D remains ambiguous. Germline loops: CDR1 SGHAT, CDR2 FQDESV (reference sequence). This CDR3 is built from 13 residues. V was pared by 5 bases and J by 2 bases, with 10 bases between.

This clonotype occurred many times. This chain joins TRBV20-1 and TRBJ2-3, with 8 bases aligning to TRBD2. Germline lookup yields CDR1 DFQATT and CDR2 SNEGSKA (reference sequence). The CDR3 consists of 14 residues. Trimming removed 2 bases from V and 4 bases from J; junction bases left unmatched: 5. CDR3 coding DNA: TGCAGTGCTAGATCAGCGGGAGATGCAGATACGCAGTATTTT. It translates to CSARSAGDADTQYF.

This clonotype was counted ten times or more. The chain uses TRBV27 and TRBJ2-7; 10 bases are a match to TRBD2. This CDR3 contains 15 residues. Losses at the gene ends were 4 bases for V and 3 bases for J; bases not matched to a gene: 6. In germline, CDR1 is MNHEY, CDR2 SMNVEV (reference sequence). CDR3 region: CASSSPSGSYYEQYF. In nucleotides, the CDR3 is TGTGCCAGCAGTTCCCCTAGCGGGAGCTACTACGAGCAGTACTTC.

This clonotype was picked up many times. The rearrangement links TRBV4-1 to TRBJ2-7, with 7 bases aligning to TRBD1. Germline V gene data show CDR1 as MGHRA and CDR2 as YSYEKL. V gave up 4 bases and J gave up 3 bases; unmatched junction bases: 9. This CDR3 has 15 amino acids. The DNA for the CDR3 is TGCGCCAGCAGCCCGAGGGCCAGGGGGATCTACGAGCAGTACTTC. This gives the protein CASSPRARGIYEQYF.

This clonotype was found many times. The CDR3 here is CASSLGVGADTQYF. CDR3 coding DNA: TGTGCCAGCAGCCTCGGGGTGGGGGCAGATACGCAGTATTTT. The rearrangement links TRBV11-2 to TRBJ2-3; D might be TRBD1 or TRBD2, each matching 5 bases. CDR1 and CDR2 from the germline V gene are SGHAT and FQNNGV. Trimming removed 5 bases at V and 4 bases at J, with 13 bases between. The CDR3 runs 14 residues.